This T cell receptor (beta chain) is drawn from a study of STAT5B mutations in CD4+ large granular lymphocyte leukemia. On this clone: Its antigen is not identified.

Some clones are missing from TCRdb's copy, which holds only in-frame ones; the method was immunoSEQ multiplex PCR. Here the sample spans roughly 34,000 clones, about 80% being singletons. Study-wide findings and caveats: CD4-sorted patient repertoires seemed more clonal than healthy CD4+ repertoires.

The sequencing input was CD4+ T cells from blood buffy coats. The receptor was isolated from a human donor in good health.

The CDR3 bases are TGCGCCAGCAGTGAGTCGACTCAAATAGCCCGCAATGAGCAGTTCTTC. It codes for CASSESTQIARNEQFF. This chain joins TRBV10-2 and TRBJ2-1; unclear D gene. The V end lost 0 bases, the J end lost 6 bases, and 15 bases lay between the germline ends. Germline assignment: CDR1 WSHSY and CDR2 SAAADI. The CDR3 contains 16 residues.